The 26 T cell receptor beta chains presented below share a single source sample, sequenced in a study of blood T cell repertoires in COVID-19 (dated by TCRdb to 2019 to 2021). The library was made by the immunoSEQ multiplex PCR assay. TCRdb limited this immuneACCESS table to in-frame rearrangements with V and J called. A share of clones is missing; checked studies link under half to unresolved V genes, and the rest is unexplained. A total of 55,000 to 95,000 clones appear in this sample, over 80% of them only once. The ten top clones hold 1.8% of the sample. Sequencing was performed on peripheral blood. The receptors come from a woman between 55 and 75 years old with acute or convalescent COVID-19.

The gene calls are TRBV27 and TRBJ1-6, with D tentatively TRBD1 (5 bases). Germline assignment: CDR1 MNHEY and CDR2 SMNVEV (reference sequence). The CDR3 is made up of 14 amino acids. V lost 5 bases and J 9 bases, leaving 14 bases between the germline ends. DNA for the CDR3: TGTGCCAGCAGTCAGGTGGGGCCCAGTTCACCCCTCCACTTT. Translated: CASSQVGPSSPLHF.

This rearrangement joins TRBV19 to TRBJ1-2; weak D call: TRBD1 (6 bases). The V end lost 10 bases, the J end lost 6 bases, and 18 bases lay between the germline ends. The CDR3 consists of 13 residues. Per germline, CDR1 LNHDA and CDR2 SQIVND (reference sequence). In DNA, the CDR3 is TGTGCCATCTATACCGGGACAAGAAATGGCTACACCTTC. This gives the protein CAIYTGTRNGYTF. The whole variable domain, remainder taken from reference TRBV19 and TRBJ1-2, is DGGITQSPKYLFRKEGQNVTLSCEQNLNHDAMYWYRQDPGQGLRLIYYSQIVNDFQKGDIAEGYSVSREKKESFPLTVTSAQKNPTAFYLCAIYTGTRNGYTFGSGTRLTVV.

The chain couples TRBV18 to TRBJ2-7, with D unresolved. The CDR3 is made up of 12 amino acids. V lost 3 bases, J lost 5 bases, and 8 bases lay in between. The V gene's germline CDR1 is KGHSH and CDR2 LQKENI. The CDR3 loop is CASSPGVNEQYF. As DNA, the CDR3 is TGTGCCAGCTCACCCGGTGTCAACGAGCAGTACTTC.

The chain has TRBV19 and TRBJ1-5, with a tentative D call TRBD1 (5 bases). From germline, CDR1 is LNHDA and CDR2 SQIVND (reference sequence). This CDR3 is 14 amino acids long. V lost 1 base and J 4 bases, leaving 8 bases between the germline ends. The CDR3 nucleotides are TGTGCCAGTAGTATAGCTGGGGGGAATCAGCCCCAGCATTTT. This gives the protein CASSIAGGNQPQHF.

The chain uses TRBV7-9 and TRBJ2-3; D is perhaps TRBD2 (5 bases). In germline, CDR1 is SEHNR, CDR2 FQNEAQ (reference sequence). Between the trimmed V and J ends, which lost 5 bases and 2 bases, there was a span of 20 bases. The CDR3 runs to 17 residues. The CDR3: CASSNGAGNTNTDTQYF. Here the CDR3 DNA reads TGTGCCAGCAGCAATGGAGCCGGGAACACCAACACAGATACGCAGTATTTT.

This rearrangement joins TRBV5-1 to TRBJ2-7; 12 bases agree with TRBD2. Germline V gives CDR1 SGHRS, CDR2 YFSETQ. This CDR3 has 16 residues. Unmatched junction bases numbered 9, after V lost 1 base and J lost 7 bases. CDR3 region: CASSLQASGRAREQYF. The CDR3 bases are TGCGCCAGCAGCTTGCAGGCTAGCGGGAGGGCTAGAGAGCAGTACTTC.

This clone was detected only a few times. The V and J genes are TRBV10-3 and TRBJ2-1, with TRBD2 identical over 14 bases. The junction had 0 bases not matched to a gene; V was cut back by 4 bases and J by 1 base. Germline-derived CDR1 and CDR2 are ENHRY and SYGVKD. This CDR3 has 16 amino acids. CDR3 DNA: TGTGCCATCAGTGGGACTAGCGGGAGGTCCTACAATGAGCAGTTCTTC. Translating gives CAISGTSGRSYNEQFF.

The CDR3 protein is CASSLGGQGTEAFF. CDR3 nucleotide sequence: TGTGCCAGCAGCTTAGGGGGGCAAGGCACTGAAGCTTTCTTT. The chain uses TRBV7-9 and TRBJ1-1; possibly TRBD1 for D (6 bases). Germline loops: CDR1 SEHNR, CDR2 FQNEAQ (reference sequence). Trimming left V 1 base short and J 4 bases short, with 10 bases between. The CDR3 is made up of 14 amino acids. The full variable domain, rest sourced from reference TRBV7-9 and TRBJ1-1, is DTGVSQNPRHKITKRGQNVTFRCDPISEHNRLYWYRQTLGQGPEFLTYFQNEAQLEKSRLLSDRFSAERPKGSFSTLEIQRTEQGDSAMYLCASSLGGQGTEAFFGQGTRLTVV.

The rearrangement uses TRBV7-2 and TRBJ1-2; D may be TRBD1 (5 bases). This CDR3 region has 16 residues. Per germline, CDR1 SGHTA and CDR2 FQGNSA. V gave up 4 bases and J gave up 2 bases, with 17 bases separating them. For the CDR3, the DNA is TGTGCCAGCAGCTCGGGGGTTGGGTCCAGAAACTATGGCTACACCTTC. Its protein product is CASSSGVGSRNYGYTF.

The chain employs TRBV20-1 and TRBJ1-2, with D perhaps TRBD1 (6 bases). Per the germline V gene, CDR1 is DFQATT and CDR2 is SNEGSKA (reference sequence). This CDR3 is built from 12 residues. The V end was cut by 3 bases, the J end by 4 bases, with 9 bases between. The CDR3 bases are TGCAGTGCTAGTAGGGACACCTATGGCTACACCTTC. Its translation: CSASRDTYGYTF.

CDR3 DNA sequence: TGCGCCAGCAGCCTACCCAAGGGACTAGCGGGAGGAAATAATGAGCAGTTCTTC. Its translation: CASSLPKGLAGGNNEQFF. The rearrangement uses TRBV4-1 and TRBJ2-1; TRBD2 aligns across 15 bases. This CDR3 region has 18 residues. From germline, CDR1 is MGHRA and CDR2 YSYEKL. V was pared by 4 bases and J by 7 bases, with 11 bases of the junction left unmatched.

This clone was found a few times. The gene calls are TRBV7-2 and TRBJ2-3; 8 bases fit TRBD2. Germline CDR1 and CDR2: SGHTA and FQGNSA. Trimming at V came to 1 base and at J to 5 bases, leaving 5 bases not matched to a gene. This CDR3 contains 15 residues. The CDR3, as DNA: TGTGCCAGCAGCTTAGACGGTAGCGGGAAAGATACGCAGTATTTT. The encoded protein is CASSLDGSGKDTQYF.

This clone showed up just once. The rearrangement uses TRBV7-2 and TRBJ1-1, with 7 bases aligning to TRBD1. This CDR3 is 13 amino acids long. Germline assignment: CDR1 SGHTA and CDR2 FQGNSA. With 6 bases clipped from V and 3 bases from J, the junction kept 4 bases outside the gene matches. CDR3 in DNA: TGTGCCAGCAGACGACAGGGATACACTGAAGCTTTCTTT. Protein product: CASRRQGYTEAFF.

CDR3 sequence reads: CASSRTGTGTVGYGYTF. The CDR3, as DNA: TGTGCCAGCAGTCGAACCGGGACAGGGACCGTGGGCTATGGCTACACCTTC. V usage is TRBV28 and J usage is TRBJ1-2; 9 bases are shared with TRBD1. This CDR3 has 17 amino acids. V was clipped by 5 bases and J by 4 bases; unmatched bases: 14. Germline V CDR1 and CDR2: MDHEN, SYDVKM.

The chain recombines TRBV28 with TRBJ2-2, with a tentative D call TRBD2 (7 bases). With 4 bases removed from V and 5 bases from J, the gap between germline ends came to 14 bases. The CDR3 length is 15 residues. CDR1 and CDR2 (germline): MDHEN, SYDVKM. The CDR3 coding sequence is TGTGCCAGCAGTTCGGGGGGCGCTTGGACCGGGGAGCTGTTTTTT. It encodes CASSSGGAWTGELFF.

The V and J genes are TRBV19 and TRBJ2-6; possibly TRBD1 for D (6 bases). Per germline, CDR1 LNHDA and CDR2 SQIVND (reference sequence). V was pared by 5 bases and J by 5 bases, with 22 bases between. This CDR3 is 18 amino acids long. As DNA, the CDR3 is TGTGCCAGTAGTTTAGCTGGGACAAATCACAGTCGGGCCAACGTCCTGACTTTC. Translation gives CASSLAGTNHSRANVLTF.

The chain joins TRBV19 to TRBJ1-1; 9 nucleotides align to TRBD1. Looked up from germline, CDR1 is LNHDA and CDR2 is SQIVND (reference sequence). Unmatched junction bases numbered 13, after V lost 5 bases and J lost 6 bases. The CDR3 spans 16 residues. Here the CDR3 reads CASSLIPGQGSPEAFF. CDR3 sequence (DNA): TGTGCCAGTAGTCTCATACCGGGACAGGGTTCTCCTGAAGCTTTCTTT. Full variable domain (missing parts from reference TRBV19 and TRBJ1-1): DGGITQSPKYLFRKEGQNVTLSCEQNLNHDAMYWYRQDPGQGLRLIYYSQIVNDFQKGDIAEGYSVSREKKESFPLTVTSAQKNPTAFYLCASSLIPGQGSPEAFFGQGTRLTVV.

The chain links TRBV6-6 to TRBJ2-3; TRBD1 matches at 8 bases. V lost 4 bases, J lost 4 bases, and 4 bases stayed unmatched. Germline values: CDR1 MNHNY, CDR2 SVGAGI (reference sequence). This CDR3 has 14 residues. The DNA for the CDR3 is TGTGCCAGCAGTTCCTCAGGGGGCGCAGATACGCAGTATTTT. Protein: CASSSSGGADTQYF.

The chain uses TRBV18 and TRBJ1-1; D is ambiguous. V gave up 3 bases and J gave up 0 bases, with 11 bases separating them. This CDR3 spans 15 amino acids. Germline V CDR1 and CDR2: KGHSH, LQKENI. The CDR3 loop reads CASSPSSGVNTEAFF. The CDR3 bases are TGTGCCAGCTCACCTTCATCCGGGGTGAACACTGAAGCTTTCTTT.

The chain joins TRBV6-5 to TRBJ1-2; D perhaps matches TRBD1 (6 bases). With 7 bases removed from V and 5 bases from J, the gap between germline ends came to 20 bases. The CDR3 has 15 amino acids. CDR1 and CDR2 (germline): MNHEY, SVGAGI. CDR3 residues: CASNRGGQKDYGYTF. The CDR3 coding sequence is TGTGCCAGCAATAGAGGGGGACAAAAAGATTATGGCTACACCTTC.

The chain couples TRBV13 to TRBJ2-7; 8 bases are a match to TRBD2. Germline CDR1 is PRHDT and CDR2 is FYEKMQ (reference sequence). The CDR3 totals 16 residues. The junction had 13 bases not matched to a gene; V was cut back by 4 bases and J by 5 bases. CDR3 region: CASSSSGTSLLHEQYF. CDR3 in DNA: TGTGCCAGCAGCTCCTCCGGGACTAGTCTTCTCCACGAGCAGTACTTC. Full variable domain (missing parts from reference TRBV13 and TRBJ2-7): AAGVIQSPRHLIKEKRETATLKCYPIPRHDTVYWYQQGPGQDPQFLISFYEKMQSDKGSIPDRFSAQQFSDYHSELNMSSLELGDSALYFCASSSSGTSLLHEQYFGPGTRLTVT.

The chain has TRBV15 and TRBJ1-5, with D hard to call. The V end lost 5 bases, the J end lost 0 bases, and 11 bases lay between the germline ends. The germline gives CDR1 LNHNV, CDR2 YYDKDF (reference sequence). The length of the CDR3 is 15 residues. CDR3 residues: CATSGQAYSNQPQHF. The CDR3 DNA is TGTGCCACCAGCGGTCAGGCCTATAGCAATCAGCCCCAGCATTTT.

This clone has just one count. The chain carries TRBV7-6 and TRBJ2-7; 13 bases agree with TRBD2. Germline loops: CDR1 SGHVS, CDR2 FNYEAQ. CDR3 size: 17 residues. V dropped 3 bases and J dropped 1; count of bases not matched to a gene: 6. Written as DNA, the CDR3 is TGTGCCAGCAGCTTTGGACTAGCGGGAGCAGCATCCTACGAGCAGTACTTC. Residues: CASSFGLAGAASYEQYF.

The chain has TRBV2 and TRBJ1-5; 9 bases map to TRBD1. Germline loops: CDR1 SNHLY, CDR2 FYNNEI. V shed 5 bases and J 4 bases; nucleotides not matched to a gene: 6. The CDR3 has 15 amino acids. For the CDR3, the DNA is TGTGCCAGCAGTCAAACAGGGGGCGGAAATCAGCCCCAGCATTTT. This encodes CASSQTGGGNQPQHF.

The rearrangement uses TRBV9 and TRBJ2-4; 15 bases fit TRBD2. Germline assignment: CDR1 SGDLS and CDR2 YYNGEE. The CDR3 contains 18 residues. V shed 2 bases, J shed 0 bases, and the junction held 3 bases outside the gene matches. CDR3: CASSVGTSGGLAKNIQYF. CDR3 nucleotide sequence: TGTGCCAGCAGCGTCGGGACTAGCGGGGGGTTAGCCAAAAACATTCAGTACTTC.

The chain is built from TRBV5-1 and TRBJ2-7, with D unclear. The CDR3 loop spans 15 amino acids. Germline V gene data show CDR1 as SGHRS and CDR2 as YFSETQ. V gave up 1 base and J gave up 2 bases, with 13 bases separating them. The CDR3 coding sequence is TGCGCCAGCAGCTTGTCTTCCGGGTCCCCCTACGAGCAGTACTTC. Amino acid sequence: CASSLSSGSPYEQYF.